This T cell receptor (beta chain) was identified during a study of T cells in Graves' hyperthyroidism and ophthalmopathy (dated by TCRdb to between 2018 and 2021). For context, the study as a whole: Peripheral blood samples were taken at initial diagnosis, before any treatment was given. TCR Vbeta CDR3 sequencing of 120 to 150 peripheral blood samples (more than 40 ophthalmopathy, about 75 hyperthyroidism and roughly 17 progressor patients) is reported in the paper. The study also compared thyroid tissue and blood T-cell repertoires from several Graves' hyperthyroidism patients. A discovery cohort of about a hundred patients, about 40 with Graves' ophthalmopathy and 57 with stable Graves' hyperthyroidism, was used to find distinguishing TCR V-J signatures. For training and testing, the 95 to 100 patients in the discovery cohort were randomly divided in a 7:3 ratio. Once sampling was done, hyperthyroidism patients were given methimazole at a starting dose of 30 mg daily, whereas ophthalmopathy patients were given high-dose intravenous methylprednisolone. Prospective prediction of ophthalmopathy was tested in an independent validation cohort of approximately 19 hyperthyroidism patients and around 16 patients who later progressed to ophthalmopathy. Overall results and qualifications from the work: Most expanded thyroid clonotypes (frequency above 0.001) were also detected in blood, a finding suggesting that blood repertoires may reflect thyroid immune responses. In validation, the model predicted progression to ophthalmopathy with just under 71% sensitivity and about 73% specificity, a median of approximately 6.5 months before onset. No statistical method was used to fix the sample size in advance, and group allocation was not hidden from the investigators. Ophthalmopathy was separated from stable hyperthyroidism by a 13 V-J signature model, with over 85% sensitivity and approximately 84% specificity obtained in cross-validation and 80%/75% obtained in testing.

Compared with germline, V lacks 6 bases and J lacks 4 bases; bases without a gene match: 16. Counted from cysteine to phenylalanine, this CDR3 has 17 amino acids. Kept here is only the CDR3 DNA, which spans 51 bases and is read in frame from base 1. TCR beta CDR3 regions were amplified from RNA transcripts. A first-round RT-PCR of the TCR CDR3 used the HTBI primer set with the Qiagen OneStep RT-PCR kit. Libraries were constructed in a second round of multiplex PCR, after which size selection and purification were performed. Paired-end sequencing of the libraries was performed with 100 bp reads on an Illumina HiSeq2000. Processing in the source paper ran as follows. Raw data were processed with SOAPnuke, discarding reads with adapters, uncalled bases, mean Phred below 15, or no exact constant-primer or identifier match. High-quality paired reads were merged with COPE v1.2.5, and unique nucleotide sequences were defined as clonotypes. MiTCR v1.1 was used to align the clonotypes against IMGT TRBV, TRBD and TRBJ reference segments. The analysis included only V-J combinations with a frequency above 0.0001, which together covered roughly 99% of the repertoires. A TCS score was defined as the ratio of F50 (clonal expansion) to E x V (chaos), with BLOSUM62-based TCRdist applied between CDR3 peptides within each V-J. Welch's t-statistics and random forest reduced roughly 530 V-J features to about 13, which were used in a naive Bayes classifier (R e1071). TCRdb reprocessed the public reads (quality trimming at Q25 with fastp, clone calling with MiXCR) and kept in-frame beta chains. When rows share a CDR3 protein, they turn into one entry using the most common DNA and genes. TCRdb assigned the V and J calls; the authors' analysis was not used. The sample has hundreds of thousands of distinct CDR3 sequences on record, roughly an eighth of them singletons. Clones ranked in the top ten supply roughly 33% of the sample.

In the ophthalmopathy patients, disease was moderately to severely active, with a Clinical Activity Score of 3 or more, a NOSPECS grade of 4 or more, and a duration of less than 3 months. Exclusion was applied to patients with uncontrolled infections, other autoimmune diseases, pregnancy or lactation. Diagnoses were established on the basis of clinical symptoms, serum thyroxine and TRAb, thyroid ultrasound, and orbital computed tomography. Ficoll-Paque density gradient centrifugation was used to isolate PBMCs from about 9 ml of fresh peripheral blood. Total RNA was extracted using Trizol reagent, and RNA quality was assessed on an Agilent 2100 Bioanalyzer. This clonotype was counted many times. Its recognized antigen is unknown. No clone much larger than this one lies a single base away; base qualities are absent.

The TCR was taken from a woman between 40 and 50 years old with Graves' ophthalmopathy. The specimen sequenced was blood. The chain links TRBV12-3 or TRBV12-4 with TRBJ1-2; TRBD1 fits 8 bases in the junction. The DNA sequence reads TGTGCCAGCAGGCCCCGACAGGGGCCCGGAAAATCCTATGGCTACACCTTC. Translated, this gives CASRPRQGPGKSYGYTF.